A single T cell receptor (beta chain) is shown here with its context. In this sample, this clone turned up a few times. Its antigen target is currently unknown. Base qualities are not provided; no much larger clone lies one nucleotide away. This sample is drawn from a study of beta chain features in type 1 diabetes (dated by TCRdb to the late 2010s). About the study as a whole: No differences in mean age, gender distribution, total cell number or subset yield were found between patients and healthy donors. Whereas all 28 donors provided naive and central memory subsets, regulatory and stem cell-like memory subsets were isolated from just 8 patients and roughly eight healthy donors. The study compared the TCRB repertoires of sorted circulating CD4+ T cell subsets in recently diagnosed type 1 diabetes patients with those in matched healthy donors. A total of roughly 100 million sorted cells were examined across all samples, and a strong correlation was observed between cell number per subset and RNA yield. Study-level results and caveats: Naive, central memory and regulatory TCRB repertoires appeared to be more alike among patients than among healthy donors. At VDJ recombination sites, patients with type 1 diabetes made fewer insertions and deleted more nucleotides, a pattern implying thymic rearrangement abnormalities. Only small numbers of individuals were included in the HLA sub-analyses, which left unresolved whether HLA type had any influence on TCRB rearrangement. Because cDNA rather than genomic DNA was sequenced, highly expressing activated cells could have been over-represented, although no difference in activation and CD3 levels was found between groups. PCR might favor shorter templates, but patient and control samples were amplified and corrected together, so any skew would affect both groups equally. A moderate but significant shortening of TCRB CDR3 length was observed in type 1 diabetes patients in all four CD4+ subsets.

Taken from cysteine to phenylalanine, the CDR3 has 17 residues. Only the CDR3 region is kept as DNA, spanning 51 bases read in frame from base 1. The entire amount of isolated RNA was reverse transcribed using the High Capacity cDNA Reverse Transcription Kit, so the sequenced TCRB transcripts were expressed ones. Deep immunoSEQ sequencing was performed on naive, central memory and regulatory T cell samples, with an average of roughly 3.5 million total reads per sample. Sorted cells were lysed in RLT buffer and RNA was extracted with DNase-treated RNeasy Micro or Mini kits, depending on cell number. Each cell subset was processed separately to prevent cross-contamination, with patient and healthy donor samples processed together. The immunoSEQ multiplex PCR was used to amplify TCRB sequences from cDNA, generating 87-bp fragments that spanned the CDR3 region. Amplicons were sequenced on the Illumina HiSeq platform. On the study's bioinformatics: Synthetic template baselines were used to correct PCR bias computationally, reads within Hamming distance 2 were collapsed together, and singletons that could not be merged were discarded. Reads were aligned against IMGT to assign V, D and J genes, CDR3 length and insertions or deletions at six rearrangement sites. Clonotype counts were normalized to sorted cell number within each subset before computing true diversity and Gini coefficients with the tcR R package. The overlap coefficient, calculated on TCRB nucleotide sequences, was used to measure repertoire sharing. Out-of-frame TCRB sequences from naive cells were analyzed to stand in for the pre-selection repertoire. Here the immuneACCESS table is served through TCRdb, limited to in-frame sequences with V and J called. Missing clones are a known gap in these copies; in checked studies unresolved V genes cover under half, and the rest lacks a known reason. V and J calls and clone size follow that table, whereas D and trimming were derived from the DNA. For this sample the table gives roughly 450,000 clones, of which about an eighth were detected only once. Jointly, the top ten make up less than 0.06% of the sample.

Each donor gave one peripheral blood draw, averaging approximately 110 mL, which was collected into heparinised tubes. Using a panel that included CD45RO, CCR7, CD25, CD127, CD95 and CD27, naive, central memory, regulatory and stem cell-like memory CD4+ T cells were sorted on a BD FACSAria II. A purity above 95% was achieved for all sorted populations. PBMCs were isolated right away by Lymphoprep density gradient centrifugation and were stained directly, without culture. To minimize batch effects, samples were stained and sorted in pairs, one healthy donor with one patient per experiment. Sequencing was carried out using naive CD4+ T cells from blood. This specimen's cell subset or site label, per the study, means: true naive CD4+ T cells. The sequence derives from a woman in her late teens or twenties in good health. The chain employs TRBV1 and TRBJ2-4; TRBD2, the D gene given by the table, was not confirmed from the DNA. TRBV1 is flagged as a pseudogene. The DNA sequence is as follows: TGCACCAGCAGCCAAGATACTAGCGGGGGGGCCGGAAACATTCAGTACTTC. This codes for CTSSQDTSGGAGNIQYF.